This is a list of T cell receptor beta chains from one sample in a study of blood T cell repertoires in COVID-19. Repertoires were generated with immunoSEQ multiplex PCR, while TCRdb's copy carries only in-frame clones and drops some. This table holds roughly 300,000 clones, roughly nine tenths found once. Sequencing was performed on PBMCs or T cells enriched from blood (not recorded which). The receptors were gathered from a woman aged 30 to 39 who had recovered from COVID-19. Each CDR3 is given with its conserved first and last residue. Fields, in order: D gene, J gene, clone size, V gene, CDR3 length, CDR3 protein, CDR3 DNA. A D gene is named only where the DNA matches it firmly. Expanded clones are given a class, and other clones once, few, many or no size at all.

- | TRBJ1-2 | - | TRBV11-2 | 13 | CASSLAGSYGYTF | TGTGCCAGCAGCTTAGCAGGGTCCTATGGCTACACCTTC
- | TRBJ2-2 | - | TRBV7-9 | 15 | CASSLTGEITGELFF | TGTGCCAGCAGCTTAACCGGGGAGATCACCGGGGAGCTGTTTTTT
TRBD1 | TRBJ1-5 | - | TRBV19 | 15 | CASSIGQGLNQPQHF | TGTGCCAGTAGTATAGGACAGGGACTCAATCAGCCCCAGCATTTT
- | TRBJ2-5 | - | TRBV7-6 | 16 | CASSLFSSPSSETQYF | TGTGCCAGCAGCTTATTCAGTTCACCGTCTTCAGAGACCCAGTACTTC
TRBD1 | TRBJ2-7 | - | TRBV28 | 14 | CASSHDRGLYEQYF | TGTGCCAGCAGTCACGACAGGGGGCTCTACGAGCAGTACTTC
- | TRBJ1-2 | - | TRBV20-1 | 11 | CSARPSYGYTF | TGCAGTGCTAGACCCAGCTATGGCTACACCTTC
- | TRBJ2-5 | - | TRBV6-1 | 13 | CASSDGGWETQYF | TGTGCCAGCAGTGATGGGGGCTGGGAGACCCAGTACTTC
- | TRBJ1-2 | - | TRBV10-3 | 15 | CAINDVGGSLSGYTF | TGTGCCATCAACGACGTCGGGGGATCCTTATCGGGCTACACCTTC
- | TRBJ1-2 | few | TRBV5-6 | 15 | CASSLGDTDGYGYTF | TGTGCCAGCAGCTTGGGGGACACGGACGGCTATGGCTACACCTTC
- | TRBJ2-7 | few | TRBV5-6 | 13 | CASSLAGVSEQYF | TGTGCCAGCAGCTTGGCCGGGGTGAGCGAGCAGTACTTC
- | TRBJ1-5 | few | TRBV18 | 17 | CASSPERDLPLWGPQHF | TGTGCCAGCTCACCCGAACGGGATCTACCCCTATGGGGGCCCCAGCATTTT
- | TRBJ1-2 | - | TRBV10-3 | 19 | CAISEESVGGAGRVKVCTF | TGTGCCATCAGTGAGGAATCAGTCGGGGGTGCGGGACGGGTAAAGGTCTGCACCTTC
- | TRBJ1-2 | - | TRBV3-1/TRBV3-2 | 12 | CASSTGMRGYTF | TGTGCCAGCAGCACAGGGATGAGAGGCTACACCTTC
- | TRBJ1-5 | - | TRBV2 | 15 | CASSALGDSNQPQHF | TGTGCCAGCAGCGCCCTCGGGGATAGCAATCAGCCCCAGCATTTT
TRBD1 | TRBJ1-2 | - | TRBV11-2 | 15 | CASSLGTGTGNGYTF | TGTGCCAGCAGCTTAGGGACCGGGACAGGGAATGGCTACACCTTC
- | TRBJ2-7 | - | TRBV18 | 19 | CASSPRARGASYPHYEQYF | TGTGCCAGCTCACCGCGCGCCAGGGGGGCATCATACCCTCACTACGAGCAGTACTTC
- | TRBJ2-3 | - | TRBV7-2 | 17 | CASSSEMTDNRADTQYF | TGTGCCAGCAGCTCGGAGATGACAGATAATCGGGCAGATACGCAGTATTTT